This T cell receptor (beta chain) comes out of a study of shared clonotypes between healthy human individuals. Overall study context: Donors, aged 18 to 49, were a couple of women and three men.

Donors were healthy HIV-negative adults without recent acute infections or vaccinations. Subsets obtained from CD4+ cells comprised CD45RA+ naive and CD45RA-negative memory cells. Only in-frame clones appear in the TCRdb table, and some are missing; sequencing was by immunoSEQ multiplex PCR. The sample carries 550,000 to 700,000 clones, around three quarters recorded once. This clonotype was obtained from a woman in her thirties in good health. The sample taken for sequencing was memory CD4+ T cells sorted from blood. Subset meaning: CD45RA-negative fraction.

The CDR3 DNA reads as TGTGCCAGCAGTTATGGGGGACCAGGTAACCAAGAGACCCAGTACTTC. It is translated as CASSYGGPGNQETQYF. This rearrangement joins TRBV28 to TRBJ2-5; the D gene could be TRBD1 or TRBD2 (5 bases each). Germline V CDR1 and CDR2: MDHEN, SYDVKM. The ends were cut back, 4 bases at V and 0 bases at J, with 15 bases in the middle. The CDR3 extends over 16 amino acids. The full variable domain, with the rest looked up from reference TRBV28 and TRBJ2-5, is DVKVTQSSRYLVKRTGEKVFLECVQDMDHENMFWYRQDPGLGLRLIYFSYDVKMKEKGDIPEGYSVSREKKERFSLILESASTNQTSMYLCASSYGGPGNQETQYFGPGTRLLVL.